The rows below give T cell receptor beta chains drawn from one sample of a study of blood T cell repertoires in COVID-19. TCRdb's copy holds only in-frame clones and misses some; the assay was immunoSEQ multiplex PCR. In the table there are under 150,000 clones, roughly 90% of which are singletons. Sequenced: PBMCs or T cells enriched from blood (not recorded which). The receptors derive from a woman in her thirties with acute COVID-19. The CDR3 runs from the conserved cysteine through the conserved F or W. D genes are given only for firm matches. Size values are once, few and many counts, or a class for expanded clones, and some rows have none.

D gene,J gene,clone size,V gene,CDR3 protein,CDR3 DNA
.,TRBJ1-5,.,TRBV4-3,CASSQEQGNQPQHF,TGCGCCAGCAGCCAAGAACAGGGTAATCAGCCCCAGCATTTT
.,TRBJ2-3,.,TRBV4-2,CASSQGGKDTQYF,TGTGCCAGCAGCCAAGGCGGGAAGGATACGCAGTATTTT
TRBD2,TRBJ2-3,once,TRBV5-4,CATETQLAGVSSTDTQYF,TGTGCCACCGAAACACAACTAGCGGGCGTTTCTAGCACAGATACGCAGTATTTT
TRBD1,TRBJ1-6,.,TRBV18,CASSSGQMFNSPLHF,TGTGCCAGCTCATCGGGACAGATGTTTAATTCACCCCTCCACTTT
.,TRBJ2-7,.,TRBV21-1,CASSKVAGGSYYEQYF,.
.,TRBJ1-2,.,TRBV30,CAWSPVPGSRGGYTF,TGTGCCTGGAGCCCCGTACCGGGATCGAGGGGGGGCTACACCTTC
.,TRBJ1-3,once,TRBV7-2,CASSLGRVGGTGNTIYF,TGTGCCAGCAGCTTAGGGAGAGTTGGGGGGACTGGAAACACCATATATTTT
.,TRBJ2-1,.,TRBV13,CASSLALSSYNEQFF,TGTGCCAGCAGCTTAGCTCTGAGCTCCTACAATGAGCAGTTCTTC
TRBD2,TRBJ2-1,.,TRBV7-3,CASSLSLAGGYNEQFF,TGTGCCAGCAGCTTAAGTCTTGCGGGAGGTTACAATGAGCAGTTCTTC
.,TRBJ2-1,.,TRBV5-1,CASSSGLQGSYNEQFF,TGCGCCAGCAGCTCCGGATTACAGGGATCCTACAATGAGCAGTTCTTC
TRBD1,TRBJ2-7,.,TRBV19,CASSTDRVEQYF,TGTGCCAGTAGTACCGACAGGGTCGAGCAGTACTTC
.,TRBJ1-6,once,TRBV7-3,CASSLVGDGSPLHF,TGTGCCAGCAGCTTAGTTGGAGATGGTTCACCCCTCCACTTT
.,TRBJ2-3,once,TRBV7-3,CASSLVGATDTQYF,TGTGCCAGCAGCTTAGTGGGGGCCACAGATACGCAGTATTTT
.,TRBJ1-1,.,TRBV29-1,CSVGQNEAFF,TGCAGCGTTGGACAGAATGAAGCTTTCTTT
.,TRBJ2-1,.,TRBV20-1,CSAGRDNEQFF,TGCAGTGCTGGCCGGGACAATGAGCAGTTCTTC
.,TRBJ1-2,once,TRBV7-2,CASSLVRGSDYGYTF,TGTGCCAGCAGCTTAGTACGGGGGTCGGACTATGGCTACACCTTC
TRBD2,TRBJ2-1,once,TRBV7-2,CASSMGLRYNEQFF,TGTGCCAGCAGCATGGGACTACGCTACAATGAGCAGTTCTTC
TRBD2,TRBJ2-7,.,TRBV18,CASSPTSGRYEQYF,TGTGCCAGCTCTCCTACTAGCGGGAGATACGAGCAGTACTTC
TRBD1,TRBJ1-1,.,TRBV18,CASSPGQGVTFF,TGTGCCAGCTCACCGGGACAGGGGGTTACTTTCTTT
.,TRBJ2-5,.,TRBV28,CASSRPTEYQETQYF,TGTGCCAGCAGCCGTCCCACAGAGTACCAAGAGACCCAGTACTTC
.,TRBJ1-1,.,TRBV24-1,CATSDPNRGGTEAFF,TGTGCCACCAGTGATCCCAACCGCGGCGGCACTGAAGCTTTCTTT
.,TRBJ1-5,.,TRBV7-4,CAGRGGMYSNQPQHF,TGTGCCGGGAGAGGTGGGATGTATAGCAATCAGCCCCAGCATTTT
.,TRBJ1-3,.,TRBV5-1,CASSPGTPSGNTIYF,TGCGCCAGCAGCCCCGGGACACCCTCTGGAAACACCATATATTTT
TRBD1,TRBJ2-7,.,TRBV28,CASSFGPGQVIYEQYF,TGTGCCAGCAGTTTTGGCCCGGGACAGGTCATATACGAGCAGTACTTC
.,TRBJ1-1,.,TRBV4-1,CASSQEPGRQPEAFF,TGCGCCAGCAGCCAAGAACCGGGGAGACAACCTGAAGCTTTCTTT
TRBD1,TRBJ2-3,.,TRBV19,CASSIRTGDTDTQYF,TGTGCCAGTAGTATAAGAACAGGGGACACAGATACGCAGTATTTT
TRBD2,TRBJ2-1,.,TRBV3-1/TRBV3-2,CASSQEPLAGGIHSYNEQFF,TGTGCCAGCAGCCAAGAACCCCTAGCGGGAGGGATCCATTCTTACAATGAGCAGTTCTTC
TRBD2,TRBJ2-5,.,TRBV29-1,CSVGLGGGTQYF,TGCAGCGTGGGTTTAGGCGGGGGGACCCAGTACTTC
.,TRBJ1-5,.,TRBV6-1,CASSEALQRGNQPQHF,TGTGCCAGCAGTGAAGCCTTGCAGCGGGGAAATCAGCCCCAGCATTTT
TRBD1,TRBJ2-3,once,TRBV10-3,CAIEPGQGTDTQYF,TGTGCCATCGAGCCGGGACAGGGCACAGATACGCAGTATTTT
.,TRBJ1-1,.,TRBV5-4,CAIQGGLDTEAFF,TGTGCCATCCAAGGGGGTCTGGACACTGAAGCTTTCTTT
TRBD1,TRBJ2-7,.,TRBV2,CASRVEDRSYEQYF,TGTGCCAGCAGAGTAGAGGACAGGTCCTACGAGCAGTACTTC
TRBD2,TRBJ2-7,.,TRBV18,CASSPPSQGGVGQYF,TGTGCCAGCTCACCACCGTCCCAGGGAGGGGTCGGGCAGTACTTC
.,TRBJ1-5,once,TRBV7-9,CASSHGGNQPQHF,TGTGCCAGCAGCCACGGGGGCAATCAGCCCCAGCATTTT
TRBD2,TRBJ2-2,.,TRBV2,CASGPGLAGGTGELFF,TGTGCCAGCGGACCGGGACTAGCGGGAGGGACCGGGGAGCTGTTTTTT
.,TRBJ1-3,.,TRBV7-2,CASRPPGGGNTIYF,TGTGCCAGCAGGCCCCCGGGAGGTGGAAACACCATATATTTT
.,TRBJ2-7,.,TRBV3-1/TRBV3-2,CASSPRLGAHEQYF,TGTGCCAGCAGCCCGCGGTTAGGGGCCCACGAGCAGTACTTC
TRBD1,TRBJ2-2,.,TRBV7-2,CASSPLLGGKGGELFF,TGTGCCAGCAGCCCGCTGTTAGGGGGCAAAGGCGGGGAGCTGTTTTTT
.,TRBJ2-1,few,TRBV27,CASSLYSSYNEQFF,TGTGCCAGCAGTTTATACAGCTCCTACAATGAGCAGTTCTTC
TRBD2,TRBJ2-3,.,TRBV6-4,CASSESSGSTDTQYF,TGTGCCAGCAGTGAGAGTAGCGGGAGCACAGATACGCAGTATTTT
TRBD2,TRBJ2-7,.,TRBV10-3,CATSATSGRYEQYF,TGTGCCACTTCGGCCACTAGCGGGAGGTACGAGCAGTACTTC
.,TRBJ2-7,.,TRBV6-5,CASSYLGKMDEQYF,TGTGCCAGCAGTTATCTCGGGAAGATGGACGAGCAGTACTTC
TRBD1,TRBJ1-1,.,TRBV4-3,CASSQDPGTGGPGTEAFF,TGCGCCAGCAGCCAAGATCCTGGGACAGGGGGCCCTGGCACTGAAGCTTTCTTT